This T cell receptor beta chain is from a study of CD8 T cells in Susac syndrome. cDNA came from about 0.5 to 1 ug RNA primed by random hexamers. TCRdb fed the immunoSEQ multiplex PCR reads into MiXCR, producing one record per CDR3 protein. The table lists around 300,000 distinct CDR3 sequences, around nine tenths of them singletons. This CDR3 comprises 14 residues. Trimming at V came to 8 bases and at J to 0 bases, leaving 3 bases not matched to a gene. CDR1 and CDR2 from the germline V gene are LNHNV and YYDKDF (reference sequence). The sample comprised CD8+ T cells from PBMCs. The V gene is TRBV15, the J gene TRBJ1-4; 7 bases match TRBD1. The sequence came from a human donor with multiple sclerosis. The CDR3 loop is CATSGGATNEKLFF. DNA for the CDR3: TGTGCCACCTCAGGGGGGGCAACTAATGAAAAACTGTTTTTT.